The 3 T cell receptor beta chains given below trace back to one sample, sequenced in a study of blood T cell repertoires in COVID-19. This table comes from immunoSEQ multiplex PCR, and its TCRdb copy is limited to in-frame clones, with some not included. This sample has about 54,000 clones, with around 87% found just once. Specimen: peripheral blood. The receptors were sampled from a man aged 50 to 59 with active COVID-19.

The chain carries TRBV6-5 and TRBJ1-4; D is possibly TRBD1 (6 bases). Germline V gene sequence: CDR1 MNHEY, CDR2 SVGAGI. This CDR3 is 12 amino acids long. The germline V and J ends were trimmed by 9 bases and 6 bases, with 11 bases remaining between them. CDR3 amino acids: CASWQGYEKLFF. CDR3 in DNA: TGTGCCAGTTGGCAGGGGTATGAAAAACTGTTTTTT.

J is TRBJ2-1 and V is TRBV27; TRBD2 is a possible D gene (6 bases). CDR1 MNHEY and CDR2 SMNVEV come from the germline V gene (reference sequence). Trimming cost V 5 bases and J 12 bases, with 14 bases left between them. The CDR3 consists of 12 residues. The DNA of the CDR3 is TGTGCCAGCAGTGCGGGGACCCGTAGGCAGTTCTTC. Its translation: CASSAGTRRQFF.

V and J are TRBV24-1 and TRBJ1-2; 11 bases are shared with TRBD1. The junction had 7 bases not matched to a gene; V was cut back by 4 bases and J by 4 bases. Germline-derived CDR1 and CDR2 are KGHDR and SFDVKD. The CDR3 has 16 amino acids. CDR3 coding DNA: TGTGCCACCAGTGACCCTGGACAGGGGGCAATCTATGGCTACACCTTC. It yields the protein CATSDPGQGAIYGYTF.